The sample holds many counts of the clone carrying this T cell receptor (beta chain). The CDR3 end lies 3 residues beyond the end of the read and is filled in from the germline J gene. The protocol was immunoSEQ multiplex PCR, while the TCRdb copy is restricted to in-frame clones and leaves out a portion. The sample is made up of some 60,000 clones, none counted only once. This entry comes from a study of T cell clonality in common variable immunodeficiency. Trimming stripped 4 bases from V and 1 base from J, with 8 bases between. The CDR3 is made up of 14 amino acids. The germline V gene encodes CDR1 SGHAT and CDR2 FQNNGV.

The sequence came from a person aged 18 to 75 in good health. The source material was peripheral blood mononuclear cells. V gene TRBV11-2 combines with J gene TRBJ1-3; D not resolved. The part of the CDR3 DNA that was read is TGTGCCAGCAGCTCCCCGGGTTCTGGAAACACC. It specifies CASSSPGSGNT. The whole CDR3 sequence is CASSSPGSGNTIYF.